A selection of T cell receptor beta chains follows, all from one sample in a study of Ad26.COV2.S vaccination and SARS-CoV-2 variants. Assay: immunoSEQ multiplex PCR; the TCRdb copy retains only in-frame clones and omits some. Found here are roughly 320,000 clones, approximately 80% of them singletons; the top ten hold approximately 2%. Sequencing used peripheral blood, obtained in a trial of Ad26.COV2.S vaccine versus placebo. These receptors were obtained from a person between 18 and 65 years old who received the Ad26.COV2.S COVID-19 vaccine or a placebo. Each CDR3 is given with its conserved first and last residue. A D gene is named only where the DNA matches it firmly. Not every row has a clone size; where given, it reads once, few, many or a size class.

d_gene | j_gene | abundance | len | v_gene | CDR3aa | CDR3nt
. | TRBJ2-5 | . | 11 | TRBV5-5 | CASSPGTTQYF | TGTGCCAGCAGCCCAGGGACGACCCAGTACTTC
. | TRBJ2-2 | . | 12 | TRBV10-1 | CASSSNTGELFF | TGCGCCAGCAGTTCGAACACCGGGGAGCTGTTTTTT
. | TRBJ2-7 | . | 17 | TRBV15 | CATSRGVAGRGPYEQYF | TGTGCCACCAGCAGAGGAGTAGCCGGACGGGGGCCCTACGAGCAGTACTTC
. | TRBJ1-2 | . | 12 | TRBV28 | CASSLRLYGYTF | TGTGCCAGCAGTCTACGATTATATGGCTACACCTTC
TRBD1 | TRBJ2-2 | . | 17 | TRBV6-4 | CASSDSSRQGQTGELFF | TGTGCCAGCAGTGACTCGTCTAGACAGGGGCAGACCGGGGAGCTGTTTTTT
TRBD1 | TRBJ1-2 | few | 14 | TRBV2 | CASRMGTGEYGYTF | TGTGCCAGCAGGATGGGGACAGGGGAGTATGGCTACACCTTC
. | TRBJ1-5 | . | 13 | TRBV5-6 | CASSLGTNQPQHF | TGTGCCAGCAGTCTCGGAACCAATCAGCCCCAGCATTTT
. | TRBJ2-7 | . | 11 | TRBV27 | CASGENYEQYF | TGTGCCTCTGGCGAGAATTACGAGCAGTACTTC
. | TRBJ1-3 | . | 13 | TRBV9 | CASSGTIGNTIYF | TGTGCCAGCAGCGGAACCATTGGAAACACCATATATTTT
. | TRBJ1-4 | . | 14 | TRBV6-5 | CANQTEKVQEKLFF | TGTGCAAACCAAACGGAAAAAGTACAGGAAAAACTGTTTTTT
. | TRBJ1-1 | . | 16 | TRBV5-5 | CASSLGSTGGNTEAFF | TGTGCCAGCAGCTTAGGATCCACCGGGGGGAACACTGAAGCTTTCTTT
. | TRBJ1-5 | . | 14 | TRBV20-1 | CSASLRAINQPQHF | TGCAGTGCTAGTCTCAGGGCGATCAATCAGCCCCAGCATTTT
TRBD1 | TRBJ2-7 | . | 14 | TRBV10-1 | CASIRDRDSYEQYF | TGCGCCAGCATAAGGGACAGGGACTCCTACGAGCAGTACTTC
. | TRBJ1-5 | . | 17 | TRBV6-1 | CASSETADRMVNQPQHF | TGTGCCAGCAGTGAAACGGCTGACAGGATGGTTAATCAGCCCCAGCATTTT
. | TRBJ1-1 | . | 13 | TRBV5-5 | CASSPEGGQEAFF | TGTGCCAGCAGCCCCGAGGGGGGACAAGAAGCTTTCTTT
TRBD2 | TRBJ2-1 | few | 15 | TRBV6-4 | CASSMASGDSNEQFF | TGTGCCAGCAGTATGGCTAGCGGGGACAGCAATGAGCAGTTCTTC
TRBD1 | TRBJ2-7 | . | 16 | TRBV7-8 | CASNQGRGRISYEQYF | TGTGCCAGCAACCAGGGCAGGGGGCGGATCTCCTACGAGCAGTACTTC
. | TRBJ2-5 | . | 12 | TRBV5-4 | CASSQPRGTQYF | TGTGCCAGCAGCCAGCCCAGGGGCACCCAGTACTTC
. | TRBJ1-5 | . | 15 | TRBV6-5 | CASSPSGTPNQPQHF | TGTGCCAGCAGTCCATCCGGGACCCCCAATCAGCCCCAGCATTTT
. | TRBJ2-5 | . | 11 | TRBV7-2 | CASSSQETQYF | TGTGCCAGCAGCTCCCAAGAGACCCAGTACTTC
. | TRBJ1-6 | . | 15 | TRBV9 | CASSAGQGYNSPLHF | TGTGCCAGCAGCGCGGGCCAGGGGTATAATTCACCCCTCCACTTT
TRBD2 | TRBJ2-5 | . | 14 | TRBV2 | CASRYSGGQETQYF | TGTGCCAGCCGATATAGCGGGGGGCAAGAGACCCAGTACTTC
. | TRBJ2-2 | many | 14 | TRBV2 | CASRQSEGPGELFF | TGTGCCAGCAGGCAAAGCGAGGGGCCCGGGGAGCTGTTTTTT
TRBD2 | TRBJ2-3 | . | 16 | TRBV11-2 | CASSLGRGGGTDTQYF | TGTGCCAGCAGCTTAGGCCGGGGGGGCGGCACAGATACGCAGTATTTT
TRBD1 | TRBJ1-2 | . | 15 | TRBV27 | CASSAGTGGHYGYTF | TGTGCCAGCAGTGCCGGGACAGGGGGGCACTATGGCTACACCTTC
. | TRBJ2-2 | . | 13 | TRBV12-3/TRBV12-4 | CASSRVLSGELFF | TGTGCCAGCAGCCGTGTCCTGTCTGGGGAGCTGTTTTTT
. | TRBJ1-4 | . | 15 | TRBV5-1 | CASSLGLEANEKLFF | TGCGCCAGCAGCTTGGGGTTAGAAGCTAATGAAAAACTGTTTTTT
. | TRBJ2-7 | . | 13 | TRBV6-5 | CASRRVPSYEQYF | TGTGCCAGCAGACGCGTACCTTCCTACGAGCAGTACTTC
. | TRBJ2-5 | . | 14 | TRBV21-1 | CASSSRAYQETQYF | TGTGCCAGCAGCTCCCGGGCCTACCAAGAGACCCAGTACTTC
. | TRBJ1-4 | . | 13 | TRBV14 | CASNLARNEKLFF | TGTGCCAGCAACCTTGCTCGTAATGAAAAACTGTTTTTT
. | TRBJ2-6 | . | 13 | TRBV9 | CASSVEGANVLTF | TGTGCCAGCAGCGTAGAGGGGGCCAACGTCCTGACTTTC
TRBD1 | TRBJ1-1 | . | 22 | TRBV14 | CASSQRFTGTGVKTVMNTEAFF | TGTGCCAGCAGTCAAAGATTCACCGGGACAGGGGTAAAGACGGTGATGAACACTGAAGCTTTCTTT
. | TRBJ2-4 | once | 15 | TRBV28 | CASSPTQGSENIQYF | TGTGCCAGCAGCCCCACCCAGGGATCGGAAAACATTCAGTACTTC
. | TRBJ1-5 | . | 14 | TRBV5-1 | CASSYDGSNQPQHF | TGCGCCAGCAGCTACGACGGCTCCAATCAGCCCCAGCATTTT
TRBD1 | TRBJ1-3 | . | 19 | TRBV4-1 | CASSQHTNLQGTAGNTIYF | TGCGCCAGCAGCCAACACACTAACTTACAGGGGACCGCTGGAAACACCATATATTTT
. | TRBJ1-2 | . | 16 | TRBV21-1 | CASSKGDSPTNYGYTF | TGTGCCAGCAGCAAAGGAGACAGCCCGACTAACTATGGCTACACCTTC
. | TRBJ1-1 | . | 15 | TRBV27 | CASSQRQLSNTEAFF | TGTGCCAGCAGTCAAAGACAGCTATCAAACACTGAAGCTTTCTTT
TRBD2 | TRBJ2-2 | . | 16 | TRBV11-2 | CASSPLTGGNTGELFF | TGTGCCAGCAGCCCCCTGACGGGGGGGAACACCGGGGAGCTGTTTTTT
TRBD1 | TRBJ2-7 | . | 13 | TRBV18 | CASSPGTGNEQYF | TGTGCCAGCTCCCCCGGGACAGGGAACGAGCAGTACTTC
TRBD1 | TRBJ2-7 | few | 14 | TRBV6-1 | CASSESGRGLEQYF | TGTGCCAGCAGTGAATCGGGCAGGGGGCTCGAGCAGTACTTC
TRBD2 | TRBJ2-1 | . | 17 | TRBV27 | CASSLRASGVRLNEQFF | TGTGCCAGCAGTTTAAGGGCTAGCGGGGTCAGGTTGAATGAGCAGTTCTTC